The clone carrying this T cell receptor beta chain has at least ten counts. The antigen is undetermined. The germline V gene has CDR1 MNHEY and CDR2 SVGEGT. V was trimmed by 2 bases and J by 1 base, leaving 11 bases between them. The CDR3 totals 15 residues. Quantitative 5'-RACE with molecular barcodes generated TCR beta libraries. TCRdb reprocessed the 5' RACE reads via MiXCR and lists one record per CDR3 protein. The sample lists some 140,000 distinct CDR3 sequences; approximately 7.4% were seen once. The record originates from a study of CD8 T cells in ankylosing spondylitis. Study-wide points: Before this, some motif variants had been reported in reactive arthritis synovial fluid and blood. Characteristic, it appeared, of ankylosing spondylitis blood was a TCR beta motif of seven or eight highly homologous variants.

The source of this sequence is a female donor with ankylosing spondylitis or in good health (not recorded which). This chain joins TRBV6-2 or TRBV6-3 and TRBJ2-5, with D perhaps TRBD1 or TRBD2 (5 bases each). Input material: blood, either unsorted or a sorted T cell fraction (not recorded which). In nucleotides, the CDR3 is TGTGCCAGCAGTTACCCCCTGGGGGTCCAAGAGACCCAGTACTTC. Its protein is CASSYPLGVQETQYF.